Shown below are 12 T cell receptor beta chains from a single sample sequenced in a study of blood T cell repertoires in COVID-19. Assay used: immunoSEQ multiplex PCR; TCRdb lists only in-frame clones, some missing. The table lists around 380,000 clones, 81% of them singletons. Sample: peripheral blood. These TCRs come from a human donor with acute or convalescent COVID-19. The donor label of this sample is uncertain.

In the case of this clone: The identical CDR3 is also encoded by other nucleotide sequences in the sample. V gene TRBV20-1 combines with J gene TRBJ1-2; no firm D call. The CDR3 runs to 12 residues. V lost 3 bases and J lost 2, with 7 bases in between. CDR1 is DFQATT and CDR2 is SNEGSKA in the germline V gene (reference sequence). The CDR3 protein is CSASTGNYGYTF. In nucleotides, the CDR3 is TGCAGTGCTAGTACGGGGAACTATGGCTACACCTTC.

This clone occurred once. CDR3 DNA: TGCGCCAGCAGCCAAGCAAGTCGGATTGGGGCGTGGTCAGAGACCCAGTACTTC. Translation: CASSQASRIGAWSETQYF. The chain couples TRBV4-1 to TRBJ2-5; the D gene is possibly TRBD1 (5 bases). The V end was cut by 1 base, the J end by 4 bases, with 22 bases between. Germline CDR1 reads MGHRA; CDR2 reads YSYEKL. The CDR3 totals 18 residues.

This chain links TRBV5-1 with TRBJ2-1, with D maybe TRBD2 (6 bases). CDR3 length: 16 residues. Germline V gives CDR1 SGHRS, CDR2 YFSETQ. Deletions cut 1 base from V and 0 bases from J, with 11 bases between. The CDR3 DNA sequence: TGCGCCAGCAGCTTGCAGGCGGGAAGCTCCTACAATGAGCAGTTCTTC. It translates to CASSLQAGSSYNEQFF. The variable domain in full, with the rest retrieved from reference TRBV5-1 and TRBJ2-1, is KAGVTQTPRYLIKTRGQQVTLSCSPISGHRSVSWYQQTPGQGLQFLFEYFSETQRNKGNFPGRFSGRQFSNSRSEMNVSTLELGDSALYLCASSLQAGSSYNEQFFGPGTRLTVL.

The chain links TRBV5-1 to TRBJ2-3, with D hard to call. Trimming stripped 2 bases from V and 0 bases from J, with 10 bases between. Per germline, CDR1 SGHRS and CDR2 YFSETQ. The CDR3 has 15 residues. CDR3 amino acids: CASSFRGASTDTQYF. CDR3 coding DNA: TGCGCCAGCAGCTTTCGCGGAGCTAGCACAGATACGCAGTATTTT.

The rearrangement links TRBV23-1 to TRBJ2-4; TRBD2 matches 8 bases. TRBV23-1 is assigned to the ORF class and has an uncertain function. The CDR3 length is 20 residues. With V trimmed by 7 bases and J by 1 base, 21 bases remained unmatched. DNA of the CDR3: TGCGCCAGCATGGAAGCTGGAGCCGCGGGAGGCCCGGGGGCCAAAAACATTCAGTACTTC. This gives the protein CASMEAGAAGGPGAKNIQYF.

This sequence joins TRBV14 and TRBJ1-3; no reliable D call. This CDR3 is 15 amino acids long. Germline CDR1 is SGHDN and CDR2 is FVKESK. Trimming removed 6 bases from V and 8 bases from J, with 20 bases in between. As DNA, the CDR3 is TGTGCCAGCAGTCTTCTCCCGACTCTGGAGGACACCATATATTTT. It codes for CASSLLPTLEDTIYF.

In nucleotides, the CDR3 is TGTGCCAGCAGTGGACAATCGAACACCGGGGAGCTGTTTTTT. Residues: CASSGQSNTGELFF. The J gene is TRBJ2-2, the V gene TRBV27, with a weak D call TRBD1 (5 bases). Germline V gene data show CDR1 as MNHEY and CDR2 as SMNVEV (reference sequence). V was cut by 5 bases and J by 0 bases, with 7 bases left in between. This CDR3 spans 14 amino acids.

The chain combines TRBV28 with TRBJ1-2, with 10 bases that match TRBD1. The CDR3 extends over 14 amino acids. Germline V gene data show CDR1 as MDHEN and CDR2 as SYDVKM. The V segment lost 6 bases and the J segment 6 bases; nucleotides outside the gene matches: 7. CDR3 nucleotide sequence: TGTGCCAGCAGATTCCCCGGGACAGGGGATGGCTACACCTTC. Its protein product is CASRFPGTGDGYTF.

This chain links TRBV30 with TRBJ1-2, with 10 bases fitting TRBD1. The germline V gene encodes CDR1 GTSNPN and CDR2 SVGIG (reference sequence). V shed 3 bases and J 4 bases; nucleotides not matched to a gene: 5. The CDR3 contains 14 residues. The CDR3 region has the DNA TGTGCCTGGAGCCTGGGACAGGGGCTCTATGGCTACACCTTC. As protein: CAWSLGQGLYGYTF.

This clone has only a few counts. V gene TRBV14 combines with J gene TRBJ1-5; TRBD1 agrees at 9 bases. The CDR3 length is 14 residues. Trimming took 4 bases from V and 7 from J; bases not matched to a gene: 5. From germline, CDR1 is SGHDN and CDR2 FVKESK. The CDR3 region is CASSLGTGRQPQHF. The CDR3 DNA reads as TGTGCCAGCAGCCTTGGGACAGGGAGGCAGCCCCAGCATTTT.

A remark on this clone: Other DNA sequences within the sample encode an identical CDR3. The chain carries TRBV3-1 (or the pseudogene TRBV3-2) and TRBJ1-1; D gene unclear. Trimming took 3 bases from V and 1 from J, leaving 6 bases between them. Per the germline V gene, CDR1 is LGHDT and CDR2 is YNNKEL (reference sequence). The CDR3 is made up of 13 amino acids. CDR3 DNA: TGTGCCAGCAGCCAGCTGGCGAACACTGAAGCTTTCTTT. Residues: CASSQLANTEAFF.

V gene TRBV27 combines with J gene TRBJ1-2; TRBD1 agrees at 7 bases. Germline V gene lookup returns CDR1 MNHEY and CDR2 SMNVEV (reference sequence). With V trimmed by 8 bases and J by 3 bases, 9 bases remained unmatched. The CDR3 length is 14 residues. The CDR3 DNA is TGTGCCAGCGGCCGGATAGACAGGGACTATGGCTACACCTTC. Translated: CASGRIDRDYGYTF.